This TCR beta chain was identified in a study of T cell changes during pregnancy in multiple sclerosis (dated by TCRdb to about 2019). In terms of the full investigation: In women with multiple sclerosis, the researchers looked at how the T cell repertoire shifted as pregnancy progressed.

Points on this clone: Its binding antigen is unknown. The germline gene is not matched at one end of the junction; a read error may be the cause.

Sequences SGDLS (CDR1) and YYNGEE (CDR2) are obtained from the germline V gene. From the cysteine up to the phenylalanine, the CDR3 has a length of 15 residues. Solely the CDR3 DNA is kept, with 45 bases framed from the first base. The receptor library was made with the immunoSEQ multiplex PCR assay. Drawn from immuneACCESS, this table holds only the in-frame rearrangements with V and J called that TCRdb kept. Clones are partly lost; checked studies trace under half to an unresolved V gene and leave the rest unexplained. Counted in this sample were about 46,000 clones; almost 95% of them appeared once. The ten top clones hold 2% to 2.5% of the sample.

The chain is assembled from TRBV9 and TRBJ1-5, and 7 bases in between align with TRBD1. The TCR comes from a female donor with multiple sclerosis, enrolled in a pregnancy study. The sample in question was peripheral blood, obtained in the third trimester of pregnancy. The CDR3 loop reads CASSERQGRKQPQHF. In nucleotides, the sequence is TGTGCCAGCAGCGAGCGACAGGGCCGCAAGCAGCCCCAGCATTTT.